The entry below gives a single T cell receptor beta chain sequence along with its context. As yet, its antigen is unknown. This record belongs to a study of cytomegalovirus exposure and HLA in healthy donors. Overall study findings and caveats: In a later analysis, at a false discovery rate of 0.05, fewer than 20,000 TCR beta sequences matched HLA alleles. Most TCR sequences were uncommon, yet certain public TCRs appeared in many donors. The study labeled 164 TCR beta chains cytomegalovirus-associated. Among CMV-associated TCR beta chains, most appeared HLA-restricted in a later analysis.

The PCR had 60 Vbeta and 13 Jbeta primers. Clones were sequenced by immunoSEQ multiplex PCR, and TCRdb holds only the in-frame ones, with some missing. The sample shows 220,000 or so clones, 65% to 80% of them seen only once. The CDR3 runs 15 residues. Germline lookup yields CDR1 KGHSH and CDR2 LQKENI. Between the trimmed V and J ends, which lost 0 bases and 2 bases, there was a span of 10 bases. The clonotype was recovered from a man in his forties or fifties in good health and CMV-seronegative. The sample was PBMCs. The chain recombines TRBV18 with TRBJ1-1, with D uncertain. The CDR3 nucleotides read TGTGCCAGCTCACCACCTCACAATGCAAACACTGAAGCTTTCTTT. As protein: CASSPPHNANTEAFF.